Shown below are 20 T cell receptor beta chains from a single sample sequenced in a study of blood T cell repertoires in COVID-19. The assay was immunoSEQ multiplex PCR, and TCRdb's table has in-frame clones only and misses some. In the table there are 35,000 to 40,000 clones, around four fifths of which are singletons. The sample was peripheral blood. These receptors were collected from a man aged 50-59 years with active COVID-19.

This clone was picked up one time. The CDR3 region is CASSQTDNEQFF. As DNA, the CDR3 is TGTGCCAGCAGCCAGACTGACAATGAGCAGTTCTTC. The chain is built from TRBV3-1 (or the pseudogene TRBV3-2) and TRBJ2-1, with D unresolved. This CDR3 spans 12 amino acids. Deletions cut 3 bases from V and 5 bases from J, with 5 bases between. Germline V gene lookup returns CDR1 LGHDT and CDR2 YNNKEL (reference sequence).

The gene calls are TRBV13 and TRBJ1-2; D remains ambiguous. Germline V gene data show CDR1 as PRHDT and CDR2 as FYEKMQ (reference sequence). Trimming left V 5 bases short and J 5 bases short, with 9 bases between. CDR3 length: 12 amino acids. CDR3: CASSGTEYGYTF. The CDR3 DNA reads as TGTGCCAGCAGCGGTACTGAGTATGGCTACACCTTC. The full variable domain, rest sourced from reference TRBV13 and TRBJ1-2, is AAGVIQSPRHLIKEKRETATLKCYPIPRHDTVYWYQQGPGQDPQFLISFYEKMQSDKGSIPDRFSAQQFSDYHSELNMSSLELGDSALYFCASSGTEYGYTFGSGTRLTVV.

This clone showed up just a few times. This chain links TRBV6-2 or TRBV6-3 with TRBJ2-7; weak D call: TRBD1 (6 bases). Deletions cut 4 bases from V and 2 bases from J, with 15 bases between. This CDR3 is 15 amino acids long. Germline V lookup: CDR1 MNHEY, CDR2 SVGEGT. The CDR3 nucleotides are TGTGCCAGCAGTTTGGGCCGGGACACTACCTACGAGCAGTACTTC. Translation gives CASSLGRDTTYEQYF.

This CDR3 is CASSGSASYSYEQYF. The CDR3 region has the DNA TGCGCCAGCAGCGGAAGCGCTTCCTACTCCTACGAGCAGTACTTC. V and J are TRBV5-1 and TRBJ2-7; no firm D call. Trimming took 4 bases from V and 0 from J, leaving 14 bases between them. Germline CDR1 reads SGHRS; CDR2 reads YFSETQ. The CDR3 spans 15 residues.

This clone is medium-sized (0.01 to 0.1%) in the sample. The genes are TRBV27 and TRBJ2-1, with TRBD1 identical over 7 bases. The CDR3 loop spans 13 amino acids. V gave up 5 bases and J gave up 6 bases; unmatched junction bases: 4. Germline lookup yields CDR1 MNHEY and CDR2 SMNVEV (reference sequence). The CDR3 here is CASSIGTANEQFF. Written as DNA, the CDR3 is TGTGCCAGCAGTATCGGGACAGCCAATGAGCAGTTCTTC.

There are a few counts of this clone. V gene TRBV10-1 combines with J gene TRBJ2-2; TRBD1 matches at 7 bases. CDR3 length equals 17 residues. Germline V gene lookup returns CDR1 WNHNN and CDR2 SYGVQD (reference sequence). With 4 bases clipped from V and 3 bases from J, the junction kept 11 bases outside the gene matches. DNA of the CDR3: TGCGCCAGCAGTGTTTACCCCTTTACAGGGGACACCGGGGAGCTGTTTTTT. Translation gives CASSVYPFTGDTGELFF.

The genes are TRBV7-9 and TRBJ1-1; D gene unclear. The V and J ends lost 5 bases and 4 bases respectively, with 20 bases between them. Germline CDR1 is SEHNR and CDR2 is FQNEAQ (reference sequence). The CDR3 contains 16 residues. The DNA of the CDR3 is TGTGCCAGCAGCCCGAACCCGGGGATGGGGAGCACTGAAGCTTTCTTT. The encoded protein is CASSPNPGMGSTEAFF.

The chain combines TRBV6-2 or TRBV6-3 with TRBJ2-2; 7 bases map to TRBD1. Germline trimming cut 6 bases from V and 6 bases from J; bases unmatched to any gene: 10. The germline gives CDR1 MNHEY, CDR2 SVGEGT. The CDR3 is 15 residues long. The CDR3 DNA reads TGTGCCAGCAGCCTGACAGGGAAACTGGCCGGGGAGCTGTTTTTT. Its translation: CASSLTGKLAGELFF.

The chain uses TRBV28 and TRBJ1-1; no clear D. In germline, CDR1 is MDHEN, CDR2 SYDVKM. V was pared by 8 bases and J by 0 bases, with 4 bases between. This CDR3 comprises 11 residues. CDR3: CASSVNTEAFF. In nucleotides, the CDR3 is TGTGCCAGCTCTGTGAACACTGAAGCTTTCTTT.

This rearrangement joins TRBV7-9 to TRBJ1-2, with 7 bases fitting TRBD1. This CDR3 has 15 residues. V was pared by 5 bases and J by 3 bases, with 9 bases of the junction left unmatched. CDR1 is SEHNR and CDR2 is FQNEAQ in the germline V gene (reference sequence). Written as DNA, the CDR3 is TGTGCCAGCAGCAACAGCGACAGGGATGACTATGGCTACACCTTC. Its translation: CASSNSDRDDYGYTF.

This clone came up a few times. The chain joins TRBV28 to TRBJ2-3; D is unresolved. Looked up from germline, CDR1 is MDHEN and CDR2 is SYDVKM. There are 14 residues in the CDR3. V lost 2 bases, J lost 4 bases, and 10 bases lay in between. The CDR3 sequence: CASSLVALPDTQYF. CDR3 in DNA: TGTGCCAGCAGTTTAGTAGCCCTCCCAGATACGCAGTATTTT. Supplemented by reference TRBV28 and TRBJ2-3, the full variable domain reads DVKVTQSSRYLVKRTGEKVFLECVQDMDHENMFWYRQDPGLGLRLIYFSYDVKMKEKGDIPEGYSVSREKKERFSLILESASTNQTSMYLCASSLVALPDTQYFGPGTRLTVL.

This clone has more than one count but fewer than ten. This rearrangement joins TRBV4-1 to TRBJ2-1; D might be TRBD2 (6 bases). Germline CDR1 and CDR2: MGHRA and YSYEKL. The CDR3 runs 15 residues. V lost 4 bases and J 9 bases, leaving 19 bases between the germline ends. The CDR3 coding sequence is TGCGCCAGCAGCCCAGTCACGGGGGAGACACTTGAGCAGTTCTTC. Protein: CASSPVTGETLEQFF.

The CDR3 loop reads CATSRRDRFSGYTF. The CDR3 DNA is TGTGCCACCAGCAGAAGGGACAGGTTCTCTGGCTACACCTTC. The gene calls are TRBV15 and TRBJ1-2; 8 positions match TRBD1. CDR1 is LNHNV, CDR2 YYDKDF, per germline (reference sequence). The ends lost 2 bases at V and 7 bases at J; junction bases unmatched: 6. The CDR3 totals 14 residues.

CDR3 loop: CAISPGTANTGELFF. CDR3 nucleotides: TGTGCCATCAGCCCCGGGACAGCCAACACCGGGGAGCTGTTTTTT. This rearrangement joins TRBV10-3 to TRBJ2-2; 7 bases are a match to TRBD1. This CDR3 comprises 15 residues. Germline values: CDR1 ENHRY, CDR2 SYGVKD. V lost 6 bases to trimming and J lost 2 bases; unmatched junction nucleotides: 6.

This clone was seen more than once but under ten times. CDR3 in amino acids: CASSTMGYEQFF. The DNA of the CDR3 is TGTGCCAGCTCCACAATGGGCTATGAGCAGTTCTTC. V is TRBV18 and J is TRBJ2-1; D is unresolved. CDR3 length: 12 amino acids. CDR1 is KGHSH and CDR2 is LQKENI in the germline V gene. Trimming cost V 6 bases and J 8 bases, with 11 bases left between them.

The chain links TRBV10-3 to TRBJ1-5; tentatively, D is TRBD1 (6 bases). This CDR3 is 14 amino acids long. Germline lookup yields CDR1 ENHRY and CDR2 SYGVKD. V lost 3 bases and J 4 bases, leaving 10 bases between the germline ends. This CDR3 reads CAISDRGRNQPQHF. CDR3 sequence (DNA): TGTGCCATCAGTGACAGGGGCCGAAATCAGCCCCAGCATTTT.

The chain combines TRBV10-2 with TRBJ1-2; 7 bases match TRBD1. The V and J ends lost 3 bases and 0 bases, in that order; junction bases with no gene match: 4. CDR3 length: 15 amino acids. Germline V gives CDR1 WSHSY, CDR2 SAAADI. CDR3: CASSDSGQANYGYTF. The CDR3, as DNA: TGCGCCAGCAGTGACTCTGGACAGGCTAACTATGGCTACACCTTC.

The chain joins TRBV2 to TRBJ1-2; D unclear. CDR3 length equals 15 residues. The V gene's germline CDR1 is SNHLY and CDR2 FYNNEI. V lost 2 bases to trimming and J lost 0 bases, with 10 bases between them. The CDR3 loop is CASSELTGTNYGYTF. The CDR3 coding sequence is TGTGCCAGCAGTGAACTCACGGGAACTAACTATGGCTACACCTTC.

This chain connects TRBV6-6 to TRBJ2-5; possible D gene TRBD2, 5 bases. This CDR3 spans 17 amino acids. Germline V gene sequence: CDR1 MNHNY, CDR2 SVGAGI (reference sequence). Trimming shortened V by 5 bases and J by 4 bases, and 23 bases separated the two germline ends. DNA of the CDR3: TGTGCCAGCAGTCCAGGCCGACGGACTGTTGAAAGAGAGACCCAGTACTTC. Residues: CASSPGRRTVERETQYF.

Comment on this clone: At one of its ends the junction is not consistent with the germline gene, which may arise from a read error. The rearrangement links TRBV5-4 to TRBJ1-5; 7 positions agree with TRBD1. This CDR3 spans 14 amino acids. CDR1 is SGHNT, CDR2 YYREEE, per germline (reference sequence). The CDR3 sequence: CASSLGGGNQPQHF. DNA of the CDR3: TGTGCCAGCAGCTTGGGAGGGGGCAACCAGCCCCAGCATTTT.